One T cell receptor beta chain is described in this entry. Authors' data handling: The assay estimated nucleated cells by amplifying reference gene primers. This table comes from immunoSEQ multiplex PCR, and its TCRdb copy is limited to in-frame clones, with some not included. The DNA was the basis for D and trimming; V, J and clone size are from that table. The sample includes 140,000 to 150,000 clones, around 82% of them seen just once. Losses at the gene ends were 4 bases for V and 3 bases for J; bases not matched to a gene: 8. This CDR3 is 15 amino acids long. Germline assignment: CDR1 ENHRY and CDR2 SYGVKD. This entry is derived from a study of blood T cell repertoires in COVID-19. Turning to the study itself: Both acute and convalescent COVID-19 samples were obtained from the United States, Italy and Spain.

The chain carries TRBV10-3 and TRBJ1-1, with 7 bases that match TRBD1. Sequenced: peripheral blood. The TCR sequence derives from a human donor in a cohort sampled during active COVID-19. The CDR3 region is CAISGWQGEDTEAFF. The CDR3 nucleotides are TGTGCCATCAGTGGGTGGCAGGGGGAAGACACTGAAGCTTTCTTT.